This entry is about one T cell receptor beta chain. Per the authors' pipeline: It was from reference gene primer amplification that nucleated cell counts were estimated. Assay: immunoSEQ multiplex PCR; the TCRdb copy retains only in-frame clones and omits some. From that table come the V and J calls and clone size; the DNA was used to work out D and trimming. The sample includes 160,000 or so clones, roughly 84% of them seen just once. This sample is part of a study of blood T cell repertoires in COVID-19. About the study: The United States, Italy and Spain supplied acute and convalescent COVID-19 samples.

V was shortened by 3 bases and J by 0 bases, with 18 bases between the two germline ends. Germline CDR1 is SGDLS and CDR2 is YYNGEE. The CDR3 spans 18 residues. Assignment of participants to cohorts was predicated upon participant-reported clinical history. This receptor was identified in a man aged 60-69 years who had recovered from COVID-19. The chain carries TRBV9 and TRBJ2-2; tentative D call: TRBD2 (6 bases). The sample was PBMCs or T cells enriched from blood (not recorded which). The CDR3, as DNA: TGTGCCAGCAGCGCAAGAGGGAGTTCTAGCGCGAACACCGGGGAGCTGTTTTTT. This gives the protein CASSARGSSSANTGELFF.